Sequencing of this T cell receptor (beta chain) was carried out in a study of PD-1 blockade in classical Hodgkin lymphoma. Turning to the study itself: Patients had nivolumab dosed at 3 mg/kg, delivered intravenously every 2 weeks.

Study-wide findings and caveats: In newly diagnosed patients, baseline TCR diversity was reportedly below that of healthy donors.

This clone turned up a few times. Its target is unknown. Every patient had relapsed following autologous stem cell transplantation, and cohorts differed in brentuximab vedotin exposure. V was clipped by 4 bases and J by 1 base; unmatched bases: 9. The CDR3 is made up of 17 amino acids. From germline, CDR1 is SGHAT and CDR2 FQDESV (reference sequence). Assay: immunoSEQ multiplex PCR; the TCRdb copy retains only in-frame clones and omits some. Of tens of thousands of clones listed, around 80% were seen once; the top ten hold 11%. The rearrangement links TRBV11-1 to TRBJ2-3; 9 positions match TRBD2. This clonotype originated in a human donor with classical Hodgkin lymphoma. The starting material was peripheral blood mononuclear cells (PBMCs), obtained before the second cycle of nivolumab. The CDR3 bases are TGTGCCAGCAGCTATCGAGCGCGGGGGGGCCGCACAGATACGCAGTATTTT. It encodes CASSYRARGGRTDTQYF.